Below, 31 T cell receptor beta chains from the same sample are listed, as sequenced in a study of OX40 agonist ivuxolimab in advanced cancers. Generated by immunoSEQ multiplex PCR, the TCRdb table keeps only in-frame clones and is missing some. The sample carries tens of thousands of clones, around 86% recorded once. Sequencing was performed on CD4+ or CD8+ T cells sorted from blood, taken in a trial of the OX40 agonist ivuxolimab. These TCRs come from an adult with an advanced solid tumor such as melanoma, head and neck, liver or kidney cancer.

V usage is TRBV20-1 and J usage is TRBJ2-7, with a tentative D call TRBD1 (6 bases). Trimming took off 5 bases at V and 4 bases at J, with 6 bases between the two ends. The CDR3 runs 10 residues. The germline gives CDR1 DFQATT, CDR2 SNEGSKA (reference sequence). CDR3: CSAGQYEQYF. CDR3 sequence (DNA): TGCAGTGCTGGACAGTACGAGCAGTACTTC.

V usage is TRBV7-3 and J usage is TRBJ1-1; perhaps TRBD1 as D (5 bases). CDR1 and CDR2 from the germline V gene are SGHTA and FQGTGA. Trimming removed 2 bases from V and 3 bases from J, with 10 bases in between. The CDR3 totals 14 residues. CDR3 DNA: TGTGCCAGCAGCTTAGGGGCAGGTGACACTGAAGCTTTCTTT. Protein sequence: CASSLGAGDTEAFF.

The CDR3 DNA follows: TGTGCCTGGAGTGTACGGGTCCTCGGGGGCGACTATGGCTACACCTTC. Translation gives CAWSVRVLGGDYGYTF. V gene TRBV30 combines with J gene TRBJ1-2; possible D gene TRBD1, 6 bases. CDR3 length: 16 residues. Germline CDR1 GTSNPN, CDR2 SVGIG (reference sequence). Trimming cost V 0 bases and J 3 bases, with 17 bases left between them.

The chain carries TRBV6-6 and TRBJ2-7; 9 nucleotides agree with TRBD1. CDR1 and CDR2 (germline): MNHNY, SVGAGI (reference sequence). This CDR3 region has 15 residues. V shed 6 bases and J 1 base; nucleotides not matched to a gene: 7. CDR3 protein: CASSPRQGGSYEQYF. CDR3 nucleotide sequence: TGTGCCAGCAGCCCCAGACAGGGGGGTTCCTACGAGCAGTACTTC.

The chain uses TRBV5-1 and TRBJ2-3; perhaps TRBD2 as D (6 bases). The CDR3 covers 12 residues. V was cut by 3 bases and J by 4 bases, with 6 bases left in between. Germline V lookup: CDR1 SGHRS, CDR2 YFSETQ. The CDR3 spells CASSSGADTQYF. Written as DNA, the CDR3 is TGCGCCAGCAGCTCGGGGGCAGATACGCAGTATTTT.

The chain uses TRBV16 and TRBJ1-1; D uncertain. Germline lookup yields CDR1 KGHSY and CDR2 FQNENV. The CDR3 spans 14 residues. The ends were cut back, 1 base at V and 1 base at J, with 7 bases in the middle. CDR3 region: CASSQFPENTEAFF. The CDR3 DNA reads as TGTGCCAGCAGCCAATTCCCTGAGAACACTGAAGCTTTCTTT.

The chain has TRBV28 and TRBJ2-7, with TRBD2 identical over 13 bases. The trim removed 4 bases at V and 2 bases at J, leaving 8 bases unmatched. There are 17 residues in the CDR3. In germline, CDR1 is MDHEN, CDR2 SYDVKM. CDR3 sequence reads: CASSSPGLAGRTYEQYF. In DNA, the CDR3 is TGTGCCAGCAGTTCCCCGGGACTAGCGGGGCGCACCTACGAGCAGTACTTC.

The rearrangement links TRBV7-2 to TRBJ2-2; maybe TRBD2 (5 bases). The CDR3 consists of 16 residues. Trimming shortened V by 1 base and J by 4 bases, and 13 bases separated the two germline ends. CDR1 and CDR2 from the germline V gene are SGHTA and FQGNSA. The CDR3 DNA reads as TGTGCCAGCAGCTTAGTGGGCGGCCTAGCCACCGGGGAGCTGTTTTTT. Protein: CASSLVGGLATGELFF.

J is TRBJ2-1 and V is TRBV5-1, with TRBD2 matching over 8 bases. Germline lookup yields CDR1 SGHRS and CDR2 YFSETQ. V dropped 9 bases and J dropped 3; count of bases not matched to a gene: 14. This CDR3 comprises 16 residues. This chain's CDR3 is CAIRKGLEGHYNEQFF. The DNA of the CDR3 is TGCGCCATCCGGAAGGGACTAGAAGGTCACTACAATGAGCAGTTCTTC. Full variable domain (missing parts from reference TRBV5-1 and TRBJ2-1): KAGVTQTPRYLIKTRGQQVTLSCSPISGHRSVSWYQQTPGQGLQFLFEYFSETQRNKGNFPGRFSGRQFSNSRSEMNVSTLELGDSALYLCAIRKGLEGHYNEQFFGPGTRLTVL.

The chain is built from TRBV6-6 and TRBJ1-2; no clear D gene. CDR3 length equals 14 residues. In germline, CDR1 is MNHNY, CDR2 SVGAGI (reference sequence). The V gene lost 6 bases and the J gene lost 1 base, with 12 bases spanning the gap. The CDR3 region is CASSPRMDNYGYTF. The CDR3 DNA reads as TGTGCCAGCAGCCCACGAATGGATAACTATGGCTACACCTTC.

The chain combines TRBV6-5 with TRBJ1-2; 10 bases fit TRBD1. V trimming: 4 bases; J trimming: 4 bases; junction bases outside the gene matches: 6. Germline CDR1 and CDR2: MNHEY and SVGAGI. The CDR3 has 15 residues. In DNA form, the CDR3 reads TGTGCCAGCAGTTCTCCGGGACAGGGGATCTATGGCTACACCTTC. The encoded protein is CASSSPGQGIYGYTF.

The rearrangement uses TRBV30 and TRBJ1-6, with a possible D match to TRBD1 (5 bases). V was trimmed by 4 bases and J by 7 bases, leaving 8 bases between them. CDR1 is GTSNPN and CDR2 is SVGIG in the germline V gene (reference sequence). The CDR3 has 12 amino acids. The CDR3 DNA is TGTGCCTGGACAGGGCTGAATTCACCCCTCCACTTT. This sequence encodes CAWTGLNSPLHF.

As DNA, the CDR3 is TGTGCCAGCAGTGATAAACAGGGGGCGAGCACTGAAGCTTTCTTT. Residues: CASSDKQGASTEAFF. The rearrangement joins TRBV6-4 to TRBJ1-1; TRBD1 agrees at 9 bases. CDR3 length: 15 amino acids. CDR1 and CDR2 (germline): MRHNA, SNTAGT. The V gene end was trimmed by 3 bases and the J gene end by 4 bases; junction bases not matched to a gene: 6.

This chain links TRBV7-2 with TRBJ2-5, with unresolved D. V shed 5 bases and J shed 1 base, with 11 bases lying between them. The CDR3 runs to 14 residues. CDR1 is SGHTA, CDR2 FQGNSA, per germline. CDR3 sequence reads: CASSPWTAQETQYF. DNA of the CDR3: TGTGCCAGCAGCCCGTGGACGGCCCAAGAGACCCAGTACTTC.

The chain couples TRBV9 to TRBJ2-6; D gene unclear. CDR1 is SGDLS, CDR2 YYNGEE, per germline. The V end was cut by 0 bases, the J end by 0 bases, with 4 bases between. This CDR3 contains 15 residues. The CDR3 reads CASSVGVSGANVLTF. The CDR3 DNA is TGTGCCAGCAGCGTAGGTGTCTCTGGGGCCAACGTCCTGACTTTC.

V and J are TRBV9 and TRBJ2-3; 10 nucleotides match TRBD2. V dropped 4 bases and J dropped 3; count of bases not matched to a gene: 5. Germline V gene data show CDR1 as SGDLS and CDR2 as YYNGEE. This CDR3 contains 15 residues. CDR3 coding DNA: TGTGCCAGCAGCCGACTAGCGGGTTGGACAGATACGCAGTATTTT. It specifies CASSRLAGWTDTQYF.

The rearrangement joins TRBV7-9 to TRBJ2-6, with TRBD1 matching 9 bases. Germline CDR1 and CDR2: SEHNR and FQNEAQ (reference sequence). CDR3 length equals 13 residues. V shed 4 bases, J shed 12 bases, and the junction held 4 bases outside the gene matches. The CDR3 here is CASSSRDRVVLTF. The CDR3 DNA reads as TGTGCCAGCAGCTCCCGGGACAGGGTCGTCCTGACTTTC. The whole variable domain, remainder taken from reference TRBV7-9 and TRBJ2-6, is DTGVSQNPRHKITKRGQNVTFRCDPISEHNRLYWYRQTLGQGPEFLTYFQNEAQLEKSRLLSDRFSAERPKGSFSTLEIQRTEQGDSAMYLCASSSRDRVVLTFGAGSRLTVL.

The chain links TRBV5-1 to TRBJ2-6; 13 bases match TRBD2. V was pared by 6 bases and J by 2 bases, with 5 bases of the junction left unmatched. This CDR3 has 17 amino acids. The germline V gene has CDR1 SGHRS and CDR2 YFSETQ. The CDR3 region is CASNGLAGAPGANVLTF. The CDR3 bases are TGCGCCAGCAACGGACTAGCGGGAGCTCCTGGGGCCAACGTCCTGACTTTC.

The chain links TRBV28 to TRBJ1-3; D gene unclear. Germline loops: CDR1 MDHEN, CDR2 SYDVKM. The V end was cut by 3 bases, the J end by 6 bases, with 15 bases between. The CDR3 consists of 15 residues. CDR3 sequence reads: CASSFLLESPNTIYF. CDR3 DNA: TGTGCCAGCAGTTTCCTTTTAGAGTCTCCAAACACCATATATTTT.

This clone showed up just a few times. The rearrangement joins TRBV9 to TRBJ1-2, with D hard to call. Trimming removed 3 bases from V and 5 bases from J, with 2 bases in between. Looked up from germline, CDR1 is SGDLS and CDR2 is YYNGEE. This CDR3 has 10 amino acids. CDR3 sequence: CASSGYGYTF. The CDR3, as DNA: TGTGCCAGCAGCGGATATGGCTACACCTTC.

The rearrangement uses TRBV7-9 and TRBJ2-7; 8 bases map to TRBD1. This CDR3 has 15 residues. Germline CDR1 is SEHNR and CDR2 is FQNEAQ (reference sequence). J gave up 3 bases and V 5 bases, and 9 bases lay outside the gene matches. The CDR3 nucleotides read TGTGCCAGCAGCCCCCCGGGACAGGTGCTCTACGAGCAGTACTTC. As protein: CASSPPGQVLYEQYF.

CDR3 loop: CASSAARQGMDEQFF. The CDR3 DNA reads TGTGCCAGCAGCGCAGCTCGGCAGGGAATGGATGAGCAGTTCTTC. The V and J genes are TRBV11-2 and TRBJ2-1, with D perhaps matching TRBD1 (5 bases). The CDR3 extends over 15 amino acids. The germline gives CDR1 SGHAT, CDR2 FQNNGV. The ends were cut back, 5 bases at V and 8 bases at J, with 19 bases in the middle.

CDR3 residues: CASSLRSREETQYF. The CDR3 DNA reads as TGTGCCAGCAGCTTGAGGAGCAGAGAAGAGACCCAGTACTTC. J is TRBJ2-5 and V is TRBV5-4; D not resolved. V was clipped by 1 base and J by 3 bases, with 10 bases between them. This CDR3 has 14 amino acids. Per the germline V gene, CDR1 is SGHNT and CDR2 is YYREEE (reference sequence).

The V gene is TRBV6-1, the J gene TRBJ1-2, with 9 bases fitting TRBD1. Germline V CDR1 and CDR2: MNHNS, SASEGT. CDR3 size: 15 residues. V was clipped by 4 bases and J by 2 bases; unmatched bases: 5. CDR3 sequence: CASSAPGQGNYGYTF. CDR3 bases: TGTGCCAGCAGTGCCCCGGGACAGGGAAACTATGGCTACACCTTC.

The CDR3 loop is CASSSRGSVYGYTF. For the CDR3, the DNA is TGTGCCAGCAGCTCTCGAGGCAGCGTCTATGGCTACACCTTC. The gene calls are TRBV7-8 and TRBJ1-2; D uncertain. This CDR3 region has 14 residues. The ends were cut back, 4 bases at V and 4 bases at J, with 13 bases in the middle. CDR1 is SGHVS and CDR2 is FQNEAQ in the germline V gene.

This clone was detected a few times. The CDR3 DNA reads as TGTGCCAGCAGCTTAAGGGACCAGGGCTTGAATGAGCAGTTCTTC. The encoded protein is CASSLRDQGLNEQFF. This chain uses TRBV7-2 with TRBJ2-1; D may match TRBD1 or TRBD2 (5 bases each). This CDR3 region has 15 residues. V dropped 2 bases and J dropped 7 bases, with 15 bases sitting between them. Germline CDR1 reads SGHTA; CDR2 reads FQGNSA.

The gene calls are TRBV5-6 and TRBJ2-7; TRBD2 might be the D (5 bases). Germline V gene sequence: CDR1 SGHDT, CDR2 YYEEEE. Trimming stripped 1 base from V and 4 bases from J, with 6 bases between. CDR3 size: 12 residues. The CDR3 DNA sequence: TGTGCCAGCAGCTTGCGGGGATACGAGCAGTACTTC. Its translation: CASSLRGYEQYF. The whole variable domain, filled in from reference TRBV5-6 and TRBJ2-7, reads DAGVTQSPTHLIKTRGQQVTLRCSPKSGHDTVSWYQQALGQGPQFIFQYYEEEERQRGNFPDRFSGHQFPNYSSELNVNALLLGDSALYLCASSLRGYEQYFGPGTRLTVT.

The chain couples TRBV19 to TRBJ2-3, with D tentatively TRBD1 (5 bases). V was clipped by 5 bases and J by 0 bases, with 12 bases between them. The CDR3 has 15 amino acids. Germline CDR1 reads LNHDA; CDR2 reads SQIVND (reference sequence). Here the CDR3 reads CASSQGALSTDTQYF. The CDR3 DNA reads TGTGCCAGTAGTCAAGGGGCTCTGAGCACAGATACGCAGTATTTT.

CDR3 sequence reads: CASSVELGTSGNTIYF. The CDR3 DNA sequence: TGTGCCAGCAGCGTAGAGTTGGGGACGTCTGGAAACACCATATATTTT. The V and J genes are TRBV9 and TRBJ1-3; D is possibly TRBD1 (5 bases). The V end was cut by 0 bases, the J end by 1 base, with 11 bases between. Per the germline V gene, CDR1 is SGDLS and CDR2 is YYNGEE. The CDR3 length is 16 residues.

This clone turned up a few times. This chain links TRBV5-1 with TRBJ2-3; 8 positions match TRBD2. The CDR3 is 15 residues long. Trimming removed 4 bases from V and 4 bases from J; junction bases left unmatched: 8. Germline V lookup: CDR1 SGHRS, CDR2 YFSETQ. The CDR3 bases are TGCGCCAGCAGCCGGACTAGCTCGGGGGCAGATACGCAGTATTTT. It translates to CASSRTSSGADTQYF.

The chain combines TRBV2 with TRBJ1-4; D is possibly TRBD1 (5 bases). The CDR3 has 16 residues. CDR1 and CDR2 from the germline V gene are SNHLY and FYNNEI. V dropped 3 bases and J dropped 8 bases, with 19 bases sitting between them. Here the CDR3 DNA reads TGTGCCAGCAGTGAGCAAGGTTTAGGGGTTGGAGAAAAACTGTTTTTT. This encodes CASSEQGLGVGEKLFF.